This T cell receptor beta chain was captured in a study of blood T cells in healthy people across ages. This clonotype was counted ten times or more. Isolated per sample were at least 6 million PBMCs. J was trimmed by 5 bases and V by 5 bases; bases with no gene match: 10. Germline CDR1 SGHTA, CDR2 FQGNSA. The CDR3 runs to 17 residues. A sample-barcoded 5' primer and a J-beta primer mix were used in a second PCR of roughly 6 to 11 cycles. Researchers report that each sample yielded at least 2.5 million CDR3-containing paired-end reads. A single record per CDR3 protein comes from TCRdb applying MiXCR to the 5' RACE reads. The data hold 800,000 to 950,000 distinct CDR3 sequences, with under 40% observed a single time.

Specimen: blood. This sequence was found in a man aged 18 to 30 in good health. The gene calls are TRBV7-2 and TRBJ2-3, with 13 bases that match TRBD2. CDR3 DNA sequence: TGTGCCAGCAGCCTTCAAACTAGCGGGGGGGCAATAGATACGCAGTATTTT. As protein: CASSLQTSGGAIDTQYF.